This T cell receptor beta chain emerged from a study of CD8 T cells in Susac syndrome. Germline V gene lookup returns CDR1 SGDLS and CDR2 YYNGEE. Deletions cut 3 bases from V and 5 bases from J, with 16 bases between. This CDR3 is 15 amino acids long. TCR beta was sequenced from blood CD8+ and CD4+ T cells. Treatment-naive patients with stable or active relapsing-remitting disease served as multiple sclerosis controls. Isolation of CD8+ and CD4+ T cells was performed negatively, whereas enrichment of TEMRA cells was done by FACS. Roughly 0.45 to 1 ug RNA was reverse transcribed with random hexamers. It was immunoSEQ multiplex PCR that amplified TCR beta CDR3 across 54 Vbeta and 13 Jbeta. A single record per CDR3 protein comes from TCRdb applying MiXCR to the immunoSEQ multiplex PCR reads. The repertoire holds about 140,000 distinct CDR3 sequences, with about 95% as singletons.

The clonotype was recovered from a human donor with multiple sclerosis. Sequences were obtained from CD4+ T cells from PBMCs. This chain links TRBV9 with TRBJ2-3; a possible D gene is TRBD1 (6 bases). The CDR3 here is CASSAPRIQGDTQYF. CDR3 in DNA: TGTGCCAGCAGCGCCCCGCGAATACAGGGAGATACGCAGTATTTT.